This section outlines one TCR beta chain sequence together with its context. This sample is part of a study of T cells in Graves' hyperthyroidism and ophthalmopathy. There were TCR beta CDR3 regions amplified from RNA transcripts. Primed by the HTBI set, a first-round RT-PCR was run on the TCR CDR3. In TCRdb, the multiplex PCR reads were re-called with MiXCR into one record per CDR3 protein. The data show fewer than 400,000 distinct CDR3 sequences, with around 25% seen just once and 73% held by the top ten. Thyroid ultrasound and orbital computed tomography, with clinical symptoms and serum thyroxine and TRAb, informed diagnoses. Trimming pared 3 bases from V and 4 bases from J, leaving 14 bases between. This CDR3 contains 15 residues. Germline CDR1 is SGHDT and CDR2 is YYEEEE.

The source material was blood. The clonotype comes from a man in his fifties or sixties with Graves' hyperthyroidism. V is TRBV5-6 and J is TRBJ2-4; D may be TRBD1 or TRBD2 (5 bases each). CDR3 protein: CASSYPGTVKNIQYF. CDR3 DNA sequence: TGTGCCAGCAGCTATCCCGGGACGGTTAAAAACATTCAGTACTTC.